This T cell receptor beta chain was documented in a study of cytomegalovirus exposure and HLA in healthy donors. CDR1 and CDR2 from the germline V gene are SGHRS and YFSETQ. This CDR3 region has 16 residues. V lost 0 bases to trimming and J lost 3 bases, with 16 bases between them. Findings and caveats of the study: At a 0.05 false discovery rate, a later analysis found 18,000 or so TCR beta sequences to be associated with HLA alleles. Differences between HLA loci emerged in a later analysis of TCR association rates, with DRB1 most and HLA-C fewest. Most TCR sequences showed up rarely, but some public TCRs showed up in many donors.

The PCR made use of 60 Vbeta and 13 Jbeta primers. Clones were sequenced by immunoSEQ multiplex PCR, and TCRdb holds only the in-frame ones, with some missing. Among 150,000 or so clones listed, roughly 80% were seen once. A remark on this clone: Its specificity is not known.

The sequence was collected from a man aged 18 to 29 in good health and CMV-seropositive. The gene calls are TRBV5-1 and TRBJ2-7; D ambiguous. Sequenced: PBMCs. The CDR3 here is CASSLAQLPPVYEQYF. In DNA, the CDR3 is TGCGCCAGCAGCTTGGCCCAACTCCCCCCGGTCTACGAGCAGTACTTC.